The 14 T cell receptor beta chains listed next were all sequenced from one sample in a study of blood T cell repertoires in COVID-19. Produced via immunoSEQ multiplex PCR; TCRdb's table is partial and in-frame only. Counted here are a few hundred thousand clones, about 86% occurring once; the ten biggest clones make up 15% to 18%. The specimen sequenced was peripheral blood. These receptors came from a person aged 70 to 85 with COVID-19, enrolled during active disease.

J is TRBJ1-3 and V is TRBV6-5, with D possibly matching TRBD1 (5 bases). Germline values: CDR1 MNHEY, CDR2 SVGAGI. Trimming removed 5 bases at V and 1 base at J, with 12 bases between. The CDR3 contains 15 residues. CDR3 sequence reads: CASSPSGVSGNTIYF. The CDR3 coding sequence is TGTGCCAGCAGTCCTTCGGGGGTTTCTGGAAACACCATATATTTT.

This chain uses TRBV21-1 with TRBJ1-6; the D segment call TRBD1 is taken from the table without a DNA check. TRBV21-1 is shown as a pseudogene. The CDR3 loop spans 19 amino acids. The CDR3 loop is CASSNSSRTVTFSRSPLHF. Here the CDR3 DNA reads TGTGCCAGCAGCAATTCTTCAAGGACAGTGACTTTTTCTCGGTCACCCCTCCACTTT.

The chain joins TRBV3-1 (or the pseudogene TRBV3-2) to TRBJ2-7; no clear D. Germline V gene sequence: CDR1 LGHDT, CDR2 YNNKEL (reference sequence). The CDR3 is 11 amino acids. Trimming took off 3 bases at V and 4 bases at J, with 4 bases between the two ends. The CDR3 coding sequence is TGTGCCAGCAGCCAGGCTTACGAGCAGTACTTC. This translates into CASSQAYEQYF.

V usage is TRBV9 and J usage is TRBJ2-3; 12 nucleotides agree with TRBD2. CDR1 and CDR2 from the germline V gene are SGDLS and YYNGEE. The CDR3 has 17 residues. The ends lost 4 bases at V and 4 bases at J; junction bases unmatched: 10. The CDR3 DNA is TGTGCCAGCAGCCCTCAAGGACTAGCGGGATTTGCAGATACGCAGTATTTT. Translation gives CASSPQGLAGFADTQYF.

This clone is a singleton in its sample. V usage is TRBV7-9 and J usage is TRBJ1-4; D remains ambiguous. Germline CDR1 and CDR2: SEHNR and FQNEAQ (reference sequence). The CDR3 contains 17 residues. V lost 4 bases, J lost 7 bases, and 22 bases lay in between. The CDR3 bases are TGTGCCAGCAGCTCGTACGGGGTAACTGAACGGGGTGAAAAACTGTTTTTT. Translating gives CASSSYGVTERGEKLFF.

This clone was recorded at least ten times. The chain employs TRBV5-8 and TRBJ2-1; D ambiguous. The V end was cut by 4 bases, the J end by 1 base, with 6 bases between. Germline V gene lookup returns CDR1 SGHTS and CDR2 YDEGEE. The CDR3 runs 13 residues. The CDR3 DNA is TGTGCCAGCAGCCACGGGTCCTACAATGAGCAGTTCTTC. This encodes CASSHGSYNEQFF.

This clone was observed a handful of times. The V gene is TRBV19, the J gene TRBJ2-2; no firm D call. In germline, CDR1 is LNHDA, CDR2 SQIVND (reference sequence). This CDR3 contains 13 residues. The V and J ends lost 9 bases and 0 bases respectively, with 8 bases between them. The CDR3 loop reads CASQISNTGELFF. CDR3 in DNA: TGTGCCAGCCAGATTTCGAACACCGGGGAGCTGTTTTTT.

Here the CDR3 reads CASSHRTGSYNSPLHF. The CDR3, as DNA: TGTGCCAGCAGCCATCGGACAGGCTCCTATAATTCACCCCTCCACTTT. This chain connects TRBV4-2 to TRBJ1-6; 7 nucleotides match TRBD1. Looked up from germline, CDR1 is LGHNA and CDR2 is YNFKEQ. V was pared by 3 bases and J by 0 bases, with 2 bases of the junction left unmatched. This CDR3 spans 16 amino acids.

This clone has more than one count but fewer than ten. This chain links TRBV28 with TRBJ2-5, with D possibly TRBD2 on 5 matching bases. Germline V gene lookup returns CDR1 MDHEN and CDR2 SYDVKM. The CDR3 sequence is 14 residues long. Trimming cost V 3 bases and J 4 bases, with 12 bases left between them. CDR3 amino acids: CASSLRAGAETQYF. Here the CDR3 DNA reads TGTGCCAGCAGTTTGAGGGCAGGCGCAGAGACCCAGTACTTC.

The V call is TRBV10-3, the J call TRBJ1-3; 11 bases are a match to TRBD1. V shed 3 bases, J shed 0 bases, and the junction held 4 bases outside the gene matches. Germline CDR1 ENHRY, CDR2 SYGVKD. The CDR3 runs to 17 residues. The CDR3 DNA reads TGTGCCATCAGTGAAGGGGGACAGGGGGTCTCTGGAAACACCATATATTTT. Translated, it gives CAISEGGQGVSGNTIYF.

J is TRBJ1-6 and V is TRBV13; 9 nucleotides agree with TRBD1. This CDR3 spans 17 amino acids. Germline V CDR1 and CDR2: PRHDT, FYEKMQ (reference sequence). Trimming took 4 bases from V and 4 from J; bases not matched to a gene: 8. The CDR3 loop reads CASSSAQGAFYNSPLHF. CDR3 in DNA: TGTGCCAGCAGCTCCGCACAGGGGGCTTTTTATAATTCACCCCTCCACTTT.

The chain carries TRBV5-1 and TRBJ2-3; 9 positions agree with TRBD1. The CDR3 consists of 15 residues. With V trimmed by 0 bases and J by 4 bases, 3 bases remained unmatched. Germline lookup yields CDR1 SGHRS and CDR2 YFSETQ. CDR3 nucleotides: TGCGCCAGCAGCTTGGGACAGGGGGGTCCAGATACGCAGTATTTT. Amino acids: CASSLGQGGPDTQYF.

The chain combines TRBV10-3 with TRBJ2-5, with TRBD2 matching over 11 bases. In germline, CDR1 is ENHRY, CDR2 SYGVKD. The junction had 12 bases not matched to a gene; V was cut back by 5 bases and J by 13 bases. CDR3 length equals 14 residues. CDR3 DNA sequence: TGTGCCATCAGTACAGGACTAGCGGGCGAGAGTTGGTACTTC. As protein: CAISTGLAGESWYF.

This chain joins TRBV5-6 and TRBJ1-2; the match to TRBD1 covers 8 bases. This CDR3 region has 15 residues. The germline CDR1 and CDR2 sequences are SGHDT and YYEEEE. V was pared by 0 bases and J by 1 base, with 2 bases of the junction left unmatched. This chain's CDR3 is CASSLARGHNYGYTF. The CDR3 DNA is TGTGCCAGCAGCTTGGCCAGGGGGCATAACTATGGCTACACCTTC.